The source of this TCR beta chain is a study of blood T cell repertoires in COVID-19. Study as a whole: From the United States, Italy and Spain came samples of acute and convalescent COVID-19.

With 6 bases clipped from V and 3 bases from J, the junction kept 6 bases outside the gene matches. Germline V lookup: CDR1 SQVTM, CDR2 ANQGSEA. The CDR3 totals 15 residues. Original processing methods: Researchers report that nucleated cell counts were estimated from reference gene primer amplification. Data came from immunoSEQ multiplex PCR; TCRdb stores just in-frame clones and leaves some out. V, J and clone size are taken as reported in that table, and D and trimming were inferred from the DNA itself. The table records some 190,000 clones, less than 85% of them present only once. The sequenced sample consisted of peripheral blood. The sequence derives from a woman at least 80 years old with active or convalescent COVID-19. The chain carries TRBV29-1 and TRBJ2-5; 14 bases map to TRBD2. Written as DNA, the CDR3 is TGCAGCGTCGTGGGACTAGCGGGAGCGAAAGAGACCCAGTACTTC. Protein sequence: CSVVGLAGAKETQYF.